The 25 T cell receptor beta chains below come from one sample, sequenced in a study of Graves' ophthalmopathy and Graves' hyperthyroidism. Scientists amplified the TCR beta CDR3 regions from RNA transcripts. HTBI-primed first-round RT-PCR preceded second-round multiplex PCR. TCRdb analysed the multiplex PCR reads with MiXCR anew, one entry per CDR3 protein. The repertoire has around 670,000 distinct CDR3 sequences, about 44% of them found once; the top ten carry 44%. The specimen sequenced was peripheral blood. The receptors were gathered from an adult man with Graves' ophthalmopathy.

The chain couples TRBV25-1 to TRBJ2-2; 7 bases agree with TRBD1. J was trimmed by 4 bases and V by 6 bases; bases with no gene match: 11. Germline CDR1 is MGHDK and CDR2 is SYGVNS. The CDR3 extends over 16 amino acids. The CDR3 is CASSLNPQGVTGELFF. The CDR3 DNA reads TGTGCCAGCAGCTTGAACCCCCAGGGGGTCACCGGGGAGCTGTTTTTT.

The chain employs TRBV7-2 and TRBJ1-2, with a tentative D call TRBD1 (5 bases). CDR3 length: 14 amino acids. The germline gives CDR1 SGHTA, CDR2 FQGNSA. The V end was cut by 4 bases, the J end by 5 bases, with 14 bases between. Written as DNA, the CDR3 is TGTGCCAGCAGCTCCGACAGTGTCAAATATGGCTACACCTTC. Protein product: CASSSDSVKYGYTF. The entire variable domain, with the rest obtained from reference TRBV7-2 and TRBJ1-2, is as follows: GAGVSQSPSNKVTEKGKDVELRCDPISGHTALYWYRQSLGQGLEFLIYFQGNSAPDKSGLPSDRFSAERTGGSVSTLTIQRTQQEDSAVYLCASSSDSVKYGYTFGSGTRLTVV.

The rearrangement links TRBV7-9 to TRBJ2-7; D ambiguous. The CDR3 sequence is 13 residues long. Trimming shortened V by 5 bases and J by 2 bases, and 10 bases separated the two germline ends. Germline V gene lookup returns CDR1 SEHNR and CDR2 FQNEAQ (reference sequence). The CDR3 region has the DNA TGTGCCAGCAGCCTTGATACGCCCTACGAGCAGTACTTC. Translating gives CASSLDTPYEQYF.

For this clonotype: A read error may explain this, as a much larger clone is one base away. The chain uses TRBV5-4 and TRBJ2-6; D ambiguous. The CDR3 sequence is 16 residues long. The germline CDR1 and CDR2 sequences are SGHNT and YYREEE (reference sequence). The CDR3 DNA sequence: TGTACCAGCAGCTTGGTTGGTGATTCTGGGGCCAACGTCCTGACTTTC. This encodes CTSSLVGDSGANVLTF.

This clonotype was counted only a few times. V is TRBV10-3 and J is TRBJ2-7; 8 nucleotides align to TRBD1. In germline, CDR1 is ENHRY, CDR2 SYGVKD. This CDR3 has 14 amino acids. J was trimmed by 2 bases and V by 10 bases; bases with no gene match: 10. This CDR3 is CASRQPQGAYEQYF. In nucleotides, the CDR3 is TGTGCCAGCAGACAGCCACAGGGGGCCTACGAGCAGTACTTC.

This chain uses TRBV20-1 with TRBJ2-7, with 7 bases fitting TRBD2. This CDR3 region has 13 residues. Germline CDR1 reads DFQATT; CDR2 reads SNEGSKA (reference sequence). V gave up 3 bases and J gave up 2 bases; unmatched junction bases: 4. Here the CDR3 DNA reads TGCAGTGCTAGGAAAAGCGGGACCTACGAGCAGTACTTC. It codes for CSARKSGTYEQYF.

This clonotype was seen a handful of times. The J gene is TRBJ1-1, the V gene TRBV6-4, with TRBD1 identical over 8 bases. Germline V gene sequence: CDR1 MRHNA, CDR2 SNTAGT. The CDR3 loop spans 12 amino acids. After removal of 5 bases from V and 10 bases from J, the junction contained 6 bases not matched to a gene. Here the CDR3 reads CASSLWGQVAFF. CDR3 DNA: TGTGCCAGCAGTTTATGGGGACAGGTAGCTTTCTTT.

The V gene is TRBV9, the J gene TRBJ1-2; possible D gene TRBD1, 5 bases. Trimming took off 4 bases at V and 4 bases at J, with 14 bases between the two ends. The CDR3 contains 14 residues. Germline V gene data show CDR1 as SGDLS and CDR2 as YYNGEE. CDR3 in DNA: TGTGCCAGCAGCTTATCCCCGGGGGGCTATGGCTACACCTTC. The encoded protein is CASSLSPGGYGYTF.

With regard to this clonotype: The junction and the germline gene differ at one end; a read error may be behind it. The V call is TRBV7-2, the J call TRBJ1-1; TRBD1 aligns across 8 bases. Germline V gene lookup returns CDR1 SGHTA and CDR2 FQGNSA. The CDR3 has 14 amino acids. The CDR3 DNA reads TGTGCCAGCAACATCAGGGGGCGGGACACTAAAGCTTTCTTT. Protein: CASNIRGRDTKAFF.

Details on this clonotype: Mismatch with germline at one junction end may stem from a read error. The rearrangement links TRBV7-2 to TRBJ1-4; D is possibly TRBD1 (5 bases). The CDR3 is 15 residues long. The germline V gene encodes CDR1 SGHTA and CDR2 FQGNSA. The CDR3 protein is CASRRRGVVGEKLSF. CDR3 nucleotides: TGTGCCAGCAGACGAAGAGGGGTTGTCGGGGAAAAACTGTCTTTT.

This clonotype was seen ten or more times. The V gene is TRBV19, the J gene TRBJ1-2, with TRBD1 matching over 9 bases. Germline CDR1 and CDR2: LNHDA and SQIVND (reference sequence). V gave up 5 bases and J gave up 4 bases; unmatched junction bases: 8. This CDR3 is 15 amino acids long. CDR3 sequence (DNA): TGTGCCAGTAGTTCGAGGACAGGGGCCAGCTATGGCTACACCTTC. Its translation: CASSSRTGASYGYTF.

Points on this clonotype: A read error may account for a junction end that differs from germline. This sequence joins TRBV10-3 and TRBJ2-7; possibly TRBD1 for D (6 bases). Germline-derived CDR1 and CDR2 are ENHRY and SYGVKD. The CDR3 extends over 15 amino acids. CDR3 bases: TGTGCCAGCAGTTCCCCGGGACAAAGCTCCTACGAGCAGTACTTC. Its protein is CASSSPGQSSYEQYF.

On this clonotype: This may come from a read error, since a much larger clone is one base off. The CDR3 DNA reads as TGCAGCGTCCGGACAGTAGTCTACGAGCAGTACTTC. It translates to CSVRTVVYEQYF. This rearrangement joins TRBV29-1 to TRBJ2-7; possible D gene TRBD1, 6 bases. The CDR3 loop spans 12 amino acids. Germline CDR1 is SQVTM and CDR2 is ANQGSEA. Trimming cost V 6 bases and J 3 bases, with 12 bases left between them.

In this sample, this clonotype turned up once. One end of the junction varies from germline; a read error may be responsible. J is TRBJ2-7 and V is TRBV5-1; 11 positions match TRBD1. The CDR3 runs 15 residues. CDR1 SGHRS and CDR2 YFSETQ come from the germline V gene. This chain's CDR3 is CASSYWDRGSHEQYF. In DNA form, the CDR3 reads TGTGCCAGCAGCTACTGGGACAGGGGGAGCCACGAGCAGTACTTC.

In the case of this clonotype: This sequence may be a read error, since a much larger clone differs from it by one base. The chain joins TRBV10-3 to TRBJ2-7, with no clear D. Germline values: CDR1 ENHRY, CDR2 SYGVKD. The CDR3 contains 13 residues. Trimming shortened V by 6 bases and J by 4 bases, and 13 bases separated the two germline ends. In DNA form, the CDR3 reads TGTGCCATCAGGGGGAACCCAGGATACGAGCAGTACTTC. Translated, it gives CAIRGNPGYEQYF.

This clonotype was seen many times. J is TRBJ1-1 and V is TRBV12-3 or TRBV12-4; D is perhaps TRBD1 (5 bases). V was clipped by 6 bases and J by 2 bases, with 10 bases between them. The CDR3 runs 13 residues. CDR3 residues: CASSDSTNTEAFF. In nucleotides, the CDR3 is TGTGCCAGCAGCGACAGCACAAACACTGAAGCTTTCTTT.

The gene calls are TRBV10-3 and TRBJ2-5; 7 nucleotides line up with TRBD2. The length of the CDR3 is 15 residues. V shed 10 bases, J shed 1 base, and the junction held 12 bases outside the gene matches. Germline CDR1 is ENHRY and CDR2 is SYGVKD. CDR3 residues: CASSCPAGTQETQYF. The CDR3 bases are TGTGCCAGCAGCTGCCCAGCGGGGACCCAAGAGACCCAGTACTTC.

This clonotype was counted many times. V usage is TRBV29-1 and J usage is TRBJ1-2, with 9 positions matching TRBD1. The germline CDR1 and CDR2 sequences are SQVTM and ANQGSEA. The V and J ends lost 6 bases and 7 bases, in that order; junction bases with no gene match: 6. CDR3 size: 12 residues. CDR3 nucleotide sequence: TGCAGCGTGGGGGACAGGGAGTCTGGCTACACCTTC. It yields the protein CSVGDRESGYTF.

The J gene is TRBJ2-5, the V gene TRBV29-1; 11 nucleotides line up with TRBD2. The J segment lost 5 bases and the V segment lost 3 bases, leaving 8 bases of the junction unmatched. Germline assignment: CDR1 SQVTM and CDR2 ANQGSEA. This CDR3 has 15 residues. In nucleotides, the CDR3 is TGCAGCGTTGATGGGATGACTAGCGGGGTGGAGACCCAGTACTTC. This gives the protein CSVDGMTSGVETQYF.

This clonotype showed up just a few times. The chain joins TRBV20-1 to TRBJ2-5; D remains ambiguous. The CDR3 runs to 16 residues. With 0 bases removed from V and 4 bases from J, the gap between germline ends came to 18 bases. Germline CDR1 is DFQATT and CDR2 is SNEGSKA (reference sequence). The DNA for the CDR3 is TGCAGTGCTAGAGATTCCAGGCTATCAGGCCCAGAGACCCAGTACTTC. This codes for CSARDSRLSGPETQYF.

The genes are TRBV25-1 and TRBJ2-5; D gene ambiguous. Germline V gene data show CDR1 as MGHDK and CDR2 as SYGVNS. Trimming took off 5 bases at V and 5 bases at J, with 12 bases between the two ends. The CDR3 is 13 residues long. As DNA, the CDR3 is TGTGCCAGCAGTTTAATCTCCGATGAGACCCAGTACTTC. Translated: CASSLISDETQYF.

Regarding this clonotype: A much larger clonotype is one base distant, so this may be a read error. The chain has TRBV15 and TRBJ1-3; unclear D gene. CDR1 LNHNV and CDR2 YYDKDF come from the germline V gene (reference sequence). CDR3 size: 14 residues. This CDR3 reads CATSRDFSGSTIYF. The CDR3 nucleotides are TGTGCCACCAGCAGGGACTTCTCTGGAAGCACCATATATTTT.

The chain recombines TRBV7-9 with TRBJ1-2, with 12 nucleotides matching TRBD1. With V trimmed by 7 bases and J by 7 bases, 4 bases remained unmatched. The CDR3 is 13 residues long. Germline V lookup: CDR1 SEHNR, CDR2 FQNEAQ (reference sequence). CDR3 DNA sequence: TGTGCCAGCAAAGGGACAGGGGGCTGTGGCTACACCTTC. As protein: CASKGTGGCGYTF.

This clonotype was observed many times. V usage is TRBV7-8 and J usage is TRBJ1-2, with TRBD1 as a possible D gene (6 bases). The CDR3 is 12 residues long. Germline CDR1 and CDR2: SGHVS and FQNEAQ. With 0 bases removed from V and 10 bases from J, the gap between germline ends came to 9 bases. DNA for the CDR3: TGTGCCAGCAGCTTAGCGACAGGCCCCTACACCTTC. This codes for CASSLATGPYTF.

This clonotype has ten or more counts. The genes are TRBV12-3 or TRBV12-4 and TRBJ2-6; D unclear. The CDR3 is 14 residues long. Trimming took 7 bases from V and 0 from J, leaving 7 bases between them. In nucleotides, the CDR3 is TGTGCCAGCAATGTTCACTCTGGGGCCAACGTCCTGACTTTC. Protein product: CASNVHSGANVLTF.